Below, 5 T cell receptor beta chains from the same sample are listed, as sequenced in a study of OX40 agonist ivuxolimab in advanced cancers. Method: immunoSEQ multiplex PCR; TCRdb's copy keeps in-frame clones and lacks some. There are some 43,000 clones in the sample; about 86% occur only once, and around 40% lies in the top ten. The sequencing here drew on CD4+ or CD8+ T cells sorted from blood, taken in a trial of the OX40 agonist ivuxolimab. Receptors were obtained from an adult with an advanced solid tumor such as melanoma, head and neck, liver or kidney cancer.

This clone has a single count. The rearrangement links TRBV9 to TRBJ2-1; TRBD1 aligns across 10 bases. V lost 0 bases to trimming and J lost 2 bases; unmatched junction nucleotides: 5. CDR1 and CDR2 from the germline V gene are SGDLS and YYNGEE. The CDR3 sequence is 17 residues long. CDR3 nucleotides: TGTGCCAGCAGCGTAGCGGGGGGACAGGGGACCTACAATGAGCAGTTCTTC. Translating it yields CASSVAGGQGTYNEQFF.

This clone has more than one count but fewer than ten. The chain carries TRBV11-2 and TRBJ1-6; D not certain. The CDR3 is made up of 13 amino acids. Germline CDR1 SGHAT, CDR2 FQNNGV. Between the trimmed V and J ends, which lost 0 bases and 8 bases, there was a span of 5 bases. This CDR3 is CASSLDHDSPLHF. The CDR3 coding sequence is TGTGCCAGCAGCTTAGATCATGATTCACCCCTCCACTTT.

The V call is TRBV5-4, the J call TRBJ2-3, with D tentatively TRBD1 (6 bases). Trimming removed 1 base from V and 4 bases from J, with 16 bases in between. Germline-derived CDR1 and CDR2 are SGHNT and YYREEE (reference sequence). The CDR3 runs 16 residues. CDR3 coding DNA: TGTGCCAGCAGCTTGTCGGGACAAGGGGACGCAGATACGCAGTATTTT. Translation: CASSLSGQGDADTQYF.

The rearrangement uses TRBV18 and TRBJ1-6, with unresolved D. The germline V gene encodes CDR1 KGHSH and CDR2 LQKENI. The CDR3 sequence is 16 residues long. The V gene lost 3 bases and the J gene lost 0 bases, with 9 bases spanning the gap. The CDR3 sequence: CASSPTVSSYNSPLHF. DNA for the CDR3: TGTGCCAGCTCACCGACCGTCAGCTCCTATAATTCACCCCTCCACTTT. The full variable domain, completed using reference TRBV18 and TRBJ1-6, is NAGVMQNPRHLVRRRGQEARLRCSPMKGHSHVYWYRQLPEEGLKFMVYLQKENIIDESGMPKERFSAEFPKEGPSILRIQQVVRGDSAAYFCASSPTVSSYNSPLHFGNGTRLTVT.

The rearrangement joins TRBV27 to TRBJ1-1; D not certain. Germline V gene sequence: CDR1 MNHEY, CDR2 SMNVEV (reference sequence). The CDR3 sequence is 14 residues long. Trimming pared 3 bases from V and 1 base from J, leaving 9 bases between. CDR3 in DNA: TGTGCCAGCAGTTTCCAAACGTCGAACACTGAAGCTTTCTTT. Translated: CASSFQTSNTEAFF.